These T cell receptor beta chains were read from a single sample in a study of shared clonotypes between healthy human individuals. Clones were read by immunoSEQ multiplex PCR, and TCRdb kept only the in-frame ones, dropping some. The sample contains over 2 million clones, 90% to 95% of which appear only once. Sequencing was carried out using naive CD4+ T cells sorted from blood. The receptor source for this set is a man younger than 35 in good health. Each CDR3 is given with its conserved first and last residue. The D gene is left open where the match is weak. Clone size is shown for a subset of rows, as once, few, many or a class of expanded clone.

v_gene: TRBV5-1; abundance: NA; d_gene: TRBD1; j_gene: TRBJ1-2; CDR3aa: CASSRTGENYGYTF; CDR3nt: TGCGCCAGCAGCCGGACAGGAGAAAACTATGGCTACACCTTC
v_gene: TRBV7-2; abundance: NA; d_gene: TRBD1; j_gene: TRBJ1-4; CDR3aa: CASRRQGTTNEKLFF; CDR3nt: TGTGCCAGCAGGCGACAGGGGACGACTAATGAAAAACTGTTTTTT
v_gene: TRBV7-3; abundance: NA; d_gene: NA; j_gene: TRBJ2-2; CDR3aa: CASSLTGDTPGELFF; CDR3nt: TGTGCCAGCAGCTTAACGGGAGACACTCCCGGGGAGCTGTTTTTT
v_gene: TRBV7-8; abundance: NA; d_gene: NA; j_gene: TRBJ2-3; CDR3aa: CASSLAQSTDTQYF; CDR3nt: TGTGCCAGCAGCTTAGCGCAGAGCACAGATACGCAGTATTTT
v_gene: TRBV6-5; abundance: NA; d_gene: TRBD2; j_gene: TRBJ2-7; CDR3aa: CASSLTSGGPYEQYF; CDR3nt: TGTGCCAGCAGCCTGACTAGCGGGGGGCCCTACGAGCAGTACTTC
v_gene: TRBV19; abundance: NA; d_gene: NA; j_gene: TRBJ2-3; CDR3aa: CASSQVKTSTDTQYF; CDR3nt: TGTGCCAGTAGTCAGGTGAAAACTAGCACAGATACGCAGTATTTT
v_gene: TRBV10-3; abundance: NA; d_gene: NA; j_gene: TRBJ1-4; CDR3aa: CAISQAIATNEKLFF; CDR3nt: TGTGCCATCAGCCAGGCTATTGCAACTAATGAAAAACTGTTTTTT
v_gene: TRBV27; abundance: once; d_gene: TRBD1; j_gene: TRBJ1-2; CDR3aa: CASSFNTGGSGYTF; CDR3nt: TGTGCCAGCAGTTTTAACACAGGGGGCTCTGGCTACACCTTC
v_gene: TRBV5-1; abundance: NA; d_gene: NA; j_gene: TRBJ1-1; CDR3aa: CASSLIRAGYGAEAFF; CDR3nt: TGCGCCAGCAGCTTGATCCGGGCAGGGTACGGAGCTGAAGCTTTCTTT
v_gene: TRBV5-1; abundance: NA; d_gene: NA; j_gene: TRBJ1-1; CDR3aa: CASSLSPNTEAFF; CDR3nt: TGCGCCAGCAGCCTCTCACCGAACACTGAAGCTTTCTTT
v_gene: TRBV29-1; abundance: NA; d_gene: NA; j_gene: TRBJ1-1; CDR3aa: CSVEPRLLNTEAFF; CDR3nt: TGCAGCGTTGAACCCAGACTGCTGAACACTGAAGCTTTCTTT
v_gene: TRBV6-5; abundance: NA; d_gene: NA; j_gene: TRBJ2-7; CDR3aa: CASSRSDRGIYEQYF; CDR3nt: TGTGCCAGCAGCCGATCCGACCGGGGCATCTACGAGCAGTACTTC
v_gene: TRBV10-3; abundance: NA; d_gene: TRBD2; j_gene: TRBJ2-2; CDR3aa: CAISDGAGGGGELFF; CDR3nt: TGTGCCATCAGTGATGGCGCGGGAGGGGGCGGGGAGCTGTTTTTT
v_gene: TRBV5-1; abundance: NA; d_gene: NA; j_gene: TRBJ1-3; CDR3aa: CASSLDSGNTIYF; CDR3nt: TGCGCCAGCAGCTTGGATTCGGGAAACACCATATATTTT
v_gene: TRBV5-1; abundance: NA; d_gene: NA; j_gene: TRBJ2-5; CDR3aa: CASSFVGASGETQYF; CDR3nt: TGCGCCAGCAGCTTCGTGGGTGCCTCGGGGGAGACCCAGTACTTC
v_gene: TRBV5-1; abundance: NA; d_gene: NA; j_gene: TRBJ2-5; CDR3aa: CASTKGGLGETQYF; CDR3nt: TGCGCCAGCACCAAAGGGGGGCTGGGAGAGACCCAGTACTTC
v_gene: TRBV9; abundance: NA; d_gene: NA; j_gene: TRBJ1-4; CDR3aa: CASSVGGTANEKLFF; CDR3nt: TGTGCCAGCAGCGTAGGAGGAACAGCTAATGAAAAACTGTTTTTT
v_gene: TRBV5-1; abundance: NA; d_gene: TRBD2; j_gene: TRBJ2-7; CDR3aa: CASSFSLGASGSSEQYF; CDR3nt: TGCGCCAGCAGCTTCTCCCTTGGGGCTAGCGGGAGTAGCGAGCAGTACTTC
v_gene: TRBV7-3; abundance: few; d_gene: NA; j_gene: TRBJ2-1; CDR3aa: CASSSRGSSYNEQFF; CDR3nt: TGTGCCAGCAGCTCCCGGGGGAGCTCCTACAATGAGCAGTTCTTC
v_gene: TRBV28; abundance: NA; d_gene: TRBD2; j_gene: TRBJ2-3; CDR3aa: CASSFKAGGSTDTQYF; CDR3nt: TGTGCCAGCAGTTTCAAGGCGGGGGGGTCCACAGATACGCAGTATTTT
v_gene: TRBV30; abundance: NA; d_gene: NA; j_gene: TRBJ2-5; CDR3aa: CAWSVTPETQYF; CDR3nt: TGTGCCTGGAGTGTTACGCCCGAGACCCAGTACTTC
v_gene: TRBV6-6; abundance: NA; d_gene: NA; j_gene: TRBJ1-3; CDR3aa: CASSQVSGNTIYF; CDR3nt: TGTGCCAGCAGTCAGGTCTCTGGAAACACCATATATTTT
v_gene: TRBV5-1; abundance: NA; d_gene: NA; j_gene: TRBJ2-5; CDR3aa: CASSLAVSTVQETQYF; CDR3nt: TGCGCCAGCAGCTTGGCCGTTTCGACAGTACAAGAGACCCAGTACTTC
v_gene: TRBV28; abundance: NA; d_gene: NA; j_gene: TRBJ1-2; CDR3aa: CASSSRGNYGYTF; CDR3nt: TGTGCCAGCAGTTCCAGGGGAAACTATGGCTACACCTTC
v_gene: TRBV18; abundance: NA; d_gene: TRBD1; j_gene: TRBJ2-2; CDR3aa: CASSPSTGESGELFF; CDR3nt: TGTGCCAGCTCACCGTCGACAGGGGAATCCGGGGAGCTGTTTTTT
v_gene: TRBV19; abundance: NA; d_gene: NA; j_gene: TRBJ2-3; CDR3aa: CASSIGQLRSTDTQYF; CDR3nt: TGTGCCAGTAGTATAGGACAGTTAAGGAGCACAGATACGCAGTATTTT
v_gene: TRBV5-1; abundance: NA; d_gene: NA; j_gene: TRBJ2-7; CDR3aa: CASSLAIGGEQYF; CDR3nt: TGCGCCAGCAGCTTGGCGATCGGGGGAGAGCAGTACTTC
v_gene: TRBV29-1; abundance: once; d_gene: TRBD1; j_gene: TRBJ2-7; CDR3aa: CSVQGQGAYEQYF; CDR3nt: TGCAGCGTTCAAGGCCAGGGGGCCTACGAGCAGTACTTC
v_gene: TRBV7-2; abundance: NA; d_gene: NA; j_gene: TRBJ1-3; CDR3aa: CASSQRAGEGNTIYF; CDR3nt: TGTGCCAGCAGCCAGAGGGCGGGGGAAGGAAACACCATATATTTT
v_gene: TRBV11-3; abundance: NA; d_gene: TRBD2; j_gene: TRBJ2-5; CDR3aa: CASSIGTTQETQYF; CDR3nt: TGTGCCAGCAGCATTGGGACTACCCAAGAGACCCAGTACTTC
v_gene: TRBV18; abundance: NA; d_gene: NA; j_gene: TRBJ1-5; CDR3aa: CASSPMGLNQPQHF; CDR3nt: TGTGCCAGCTCACCAATGGGGCTAAATCAGCCCCAGCATTTT
v_gene: TRBV7-9; abundance: NA; d_gene: NA; j_gene: TRBJ1-2; CDR3aa: CASSLVGGPSSYGYTF; CDR3nt: TGTGCCAGCAGCTTAGTTGGGGGCCCCTCCTCATATGGCTACACCTTC
v_gene: TRBV7-6; abundance: NA; d_gene: NA; j_gene: TRBJ2-2; CDR3aa: CASSLYGGEAYTGELFF; CDR3nt: TGTGCCAGCAGCTTATACGGGGGAGAAGCCTACACCGGGGAGCTGTTTTTT
v_gene: TRBV19; abundance: NA; d_gene: NA; j_gene: TRBJ2-2; CDR3aa: CASSYQGTGELFF; CDR3nt: TGTGCCAGTAGTTATCAGGGGACCGGGGAGCTGTTTTTT
v_gene: TRBV28; abundance: NA; d_gene: TRBD1; j_gene: TRBJ1-5; CDR3aa: CATHAPGQGANQPQHF; CDR3nt: TGTGCCACCCACGCCCCGGGACAGGGGGCCAATCAGCCCCAGCATTTT
v_gene: TRBV2; abundance: NA; d_gene: NA; j_gene: TRBJ1-4; CDR3aa: CASRGTRQNEKLFF; CDR3nt: TGTGCCAGCAGGGGGACACGTCAAAATGAAAAACTGTTTTTT
v_gene: TRBV18; abundance: NA; d_gene: TRBD1; j_gene: TRBJ2-3; CDR3aa: CASSPGPPGQGTDTQYF; CDR3nt: TGTGCCAGCTCACCAGGACCGCCGGGACAGGGAACAGATACGCAGTATTTT
v_gene: TRBV5-1; abundance: NA; d_gene: NA; j_gene: TRBJ2-5; CDR3aa: CASSANQETQYF; CDR3nt: TGCGCCAGCAGCGCCAATCAAGAGACCCAGTACTTC
v_gene: TRBV15; abundance: NA; d_gene: TRBD2; j_gene: TRBJ2-7; CDR3aa: CATSRDPPSGSGSGEQYF; CDR3nt: TGTGCCACCAGCAGAGATCCACCTAGCGGGAGTGGTTCTGGCGAGCAGTACTTC
v_gene: TRBV7-7; abundance: NA; d_gene: NA; j_gene: TRBJ2-7; CDR3aa: CASSLSEGYEQYF; CDR3nt: TGTGCTAGCAGCTTATCCGAGGGCTACGAGCAGTACTTC
v_gene: TRBV6-6; abundance: NA; d_gene: NA; j_gene: TRBJ2-1; CDR3aa: CASSYRATAYNEQFF; CDR3nt: TGTGCCAGCAGTTACAGGGCAACGGCCTACAATGAGCAGTTCTTC
v_gene: TRBV11-1; abundance: NA; d_gene: TRBD1; j_gene: TRBJ2-3; CDR3aa: CASSFGQGADTQYF; CDR3nt: TGTGCCAGCAGCTTTGGACAGGGGGCAGATACGCAGTATTTT
v_gene: TRBV28; abundance: NA; d_gene: NA; j_gene: TRBJ1-5; CDR3aa: CASSRGYSNQPQHF; CDR3nt: TGTGCCAGCAGCAGGGGATATAGCAATCAGCCCCAGCATTTT
v_gene: TRBV2; abundance: NA; d_gene: TRBD1; j_gene: TRBJ1-4; CDR3aa: CASSGAASGGATGKLFF; CDR3nt: TGTGCCAGCAGTGGAGCGGCGTCAGGGGGTGCGACGGGAAAACTGTTTTTT
v_gene: TRBV7-9; abundance: NA; d_gene: NA; j_gene: TRBJ2-5; CDR3aa: CASSWPVETQYF; CDR3nt: TGTGCCAGCAGCTGGCCTGTCGAGACCCAGTACTTC
v_gene: TRBV28; abundance: NA; d_gene: NA; j_gene: TRBJ1-4; CDR3aa: CASSFSALDEKLFF; CDR3nt: TGTGCCAGCAGTTTCTCTGCTCTTGATGAAAAACTGTTTTTT
v_gene: TRBV2; abundance: NA; d_gene: TRBD1; j_gene: TRBJ2-7; CDR3aa: CASSEIGTGDYEQYF; CDR3nt: TGTGCCAGCAGCGAAATAGGGACAGGGGACTACGAGCAGTACTTC